This TCR beta chain was observed in a study of radiotherapy plus CTLA-4 blockade in lung cancer. Sequencing used immunoSEQ multiplex PCR; TCRdb keeps in-frame clones, though not all of them. The repertoire has 50,000 or so clones, around 69% of them found once; the top ten carry approximately 8.8%. Regarding this clone: Its target is unknown.

The CDR3 is made up of 15 amino acids. Trimming removed 1 base from V and 4 bases from J, with 10 bases in between. The germline gives CDR1 LNHNV, CDR2 YYDKDF (reference sequence). Whole-study results and caveats: Early shifts in blood T cell clones, with interferon-beta, reportedly predicted response best.

This clonotype was obtained from a human donor with non-small cell lung cancer who had stable disease on radiotherapy plus ipilimumab. The sequences come from peripheral blood, collected from a patient treated with radiotherapy plus ipilimumab. The chain combines TRBV15 with TRBJ1-4; possibly TRBD1 for D (5 bases). The CDR3 DNA follows: TGTGCCACCAGCAGAGGAGGGGCGGGTAATGAAAAACTGTTTTTT. This gives the protein CATSRGGAGNEKLFF.